What follows are 31 T cell receptor beta chains derived from one specimen sequenced in a study of shared clonotypes between healthy human individuals. Only in-frame clones appear in the TCRdb table, and some are missing; sequencing was by immunoSEQ multiplex PCR. This table has around 580,000 clones, roughly 98% appearing once. Naivety among CD8 cells was defined by CD45RO negativity and positive CCR7 selection, thereby excluding terminally differentiated effector memory CD45RA+ cells. The specimen was naive CD8+ T cells sorted from blood. These receptors originate from a man aged 30 to 39 in good health.

V gene TRBV13 combines with J gene TRBJ2-2, with D hard to call. Trimming stripped 4 bases from V and 2 bases from J, with 11 bases between. This CDR3 comprises 15 residues. CDR1 PRHDT and CDR2 FYEKMQ come from the germline V gene (reference sequence). The CDR3 loop reads CASSSTGSNTGELFF. Here the CDR3 DNA reads TGTGCCAGCAGCTCGACCGGGTCCAACACCGGGGAGCTGTTTTTT.

The V call is TRBV9, the J call TRBJ2-7; 8 bases match TRBD1. There are 16 residues in the CDR3. V was pared by 8 bases and J by 2 bases, with 15 bases of the junction left unmatched. In germline, CDR1 is SGDLS, CDR2 YYNGEE. The DNA of the CDR3 is TGTGCCAGTTCTAAACTCTCCGGGACAGGAACCTACGAGCAGTACTTC. Protein sequence: CASSKLSGTGTYEQYF.

V usage is TRBV5-1 and J usage is TRBJ2-7; TRBD2 matches 16 bases. Looked up from germline, CDR1 is SGHRS and CDR2 is YFSETQ. The ends lost 7 bases at V and 5 bases at J; junction bases unmatched: 15. The CDR3 runs 18 residues. Here the CDR3 reads CASASGTSGRAFDDEQYF. CDR3 coding DNA: TGCGCCAGCGCCTCCGGGACTAGCGGGAGGGCCTTCGACGACGAGCAGTACTTC.

This chain connects TRBV4-1 to TRBJ1-2; 9 positions match TRBD1. Germline trimming cut 4 bases from V and 2 bases from J; bases unmatched to any gene: 2. The CDR3 is 14 amino acids. The germline V gene encodes CDR1 MGHRA and CDR2 YSYEKL. The CDR3 sequence: CASSPDRGNYGYTF. The CDR3 bases are TGCGCCAGCAGCCCAGACAGGGGGAACTATGGCTACACCTTC.

The chain employs TRBV18 and TRBJ1-1; D remains unclear. V dropped 1 base and J dropped 4 bases, with 4 bases sitting between them. Germline lookup yields CDR1 KGHSH and CDR2 LQKENI. This CDR3 contains 12 residues. CDR3 loop: CASSPRVTEAFF. DNA for the CDR3: TGTGCCAGCTCACCACGGGTCACTGAAGCTTTCTTT.

This chain connects TRBV27 to TRBJ2-5; possibly TRBD1 or TRBD2 for D (6 bases each). Trimming shortened V by 3 bases and J by 2 bases, and 13 bases separated the two germline ends. Per the germline V gene, CDR1 is MNHEY and CDR2 is SMNVEV (reference sequence). The CDR3 has 15 amino acids. The CDR3 sequence is CASSLEGGLQETQYF. In DNA, the CDR3 is TGTGCCAGCAGTTTGGAGGGGGGATTGCAAGAGACCCAGTACTTC.

The chain is built from TRBV10-3 and TRBJ1-2; 10 bases are a match to TRBD1. Germline V CDR1 and CDR2: ENHRY, SYGVKD. The V gene end was trimmed by 0 bases and the J gene end by 6 bases; junction bases not matched to a gene: 10. The CDR3 totals 17 residues. The DNA for the CDR3 is TGTGCCATCAGTGAGTCGATGCGACAGGGGGCGGGGGATGGCTACACCTTC. It codes for CAISESMRQGAGDGYTF.

This clone was detected a few times. This rearrangement joins TRBV10-3 to TRBJ2-1; 7 bases align to TRBD1. The CDR3 runs to 14 residues. V shed 2 bases and J 4 bases; nucleotides not matched to a gene: 2. Germline V gene data show CDR1 as ENHRY and CDR2 as SYGVKD. The CDR3, as DNA: TGTGCCATCAGTGAGACAGGGGAATACAATGAGCAGTTCTTC. It encodes CAISETGEYNEQFF.

Comment on this clone: Other DNA sequences of this sample code for an identical CDR3. V and J are TRBV27 and TRBJ2-3; D gene unclear. The CDR3 contains 11 residues. V was pared by 3 bases and J by 6 bases, with 4 bases between. Germline V gene data show CDR1 as MNHEY and CDR2 as SMNVEV (reference sequence). CDR3 nucleotide sequence: TGTGCCAGCAGTTTTGCCGATACGCAGTATTTT. Protein: CASSFADTQYF.

V is TRBV5-1 and J is TRBJ2-7; 8 positions agree with TRBD1. This CDR3 has 16 residues. The V and J ends lost 4 bases and 0 bases, in that order; junction bases with no gene match: 9. Germline CDR1 reads SGHRS; CDR2 reads YFSETQ. CDR3 residues: CASSAGQGISSYEQYF. In nucleotides, the CDR3 is TGCGCCAGCAGCGCAGGACAGGGAATTAGCTCCTACGAGCAGTACTTC. Looking up the rest from reference TRBV5-1 and TRBJ2-7 gives the full variable domain: KAGVTQTPRYLIKTRGQQVTLSCSPISGHRSVSWYQQTPGQGLQFLFEYFSETQRNKGNFPGRFSGRQFSNSRSEMNVSTLELGDSALYLCASSAGQGISSYEQYFGPGTRLTVT.

This clone was seen just once. This CDR3 is also generated by other DNA sequences in the sample. The chain carries TRBV9 and TRBJ2-1; tentatively, D is TRBD2 (6 bases). CDR3 size: 13 residues. Trimming left V 0 bases short and J 7 bases short, with 8 bases between. The germline V gene encodes CDR1 SGDLS and CDR2 YYNGEE. The CDR3 bases are TGTGCCAGCAGCGTAGCTGGAGGGAATGAGCAGTTCTTC. The encoded protein is CASSVAGGNEQFF.

The rearrangement joins TRBV2 to TRBJ1-2, with 7 nucleotides matching TRBD1. The ends lost 6 bases at V and 1 base at J; junction bases unmatched: 5. This CDR3 comprises 14 residues. CDR1 is SNHLY, CDR2 FYNNEI, per germline. The CDR3 protein is CASREGQRNYGYTF. For the CDR3, the DNA is TGTGCCAGCAGAGAGGGACAGCGTAACTATGGCTACACCTTC. Using reference TRBV2 and TRBJ1-2 for the parts outside the CDR3, the full variable domain is EPEVTQTPSHQVTQMGQEVILRCVPISNHLYFYWYRQILGQKVEFLVSFYNNEISEKSEIFDDQFSVERPDGSNFTLKIRSTKLEDSAMYFCASREGQRNYGYTFGSGTRLTVV.

The V call is TRBV25-1, the J call TRBJ1-2; D call uncertain. The CDR3 spans 14 residues. Germline V gene data show CDR1 as MGHDK and CDR2 as SYGVNS. Deletions cut 4 bases from V and 3 bases from J, with 12 bases between. The CDR3 nucleotides are TGTGCCAGCAGTGTCGTCGACGGACACTATGGCTACACCTTC. The encoded protein is CASSVVDGHYGYTF.

The chain is built from TRBV29-1 and TRBJ2-1, with 13 nucleotides matching TRBD2. Germline values: CDR1 SQVTM, CDR2 ANQGSEA. The V gene end was trimmed by 3 bases and the J gene end by 0 bases; junction bases not matched to a gene: 5. The CDR3 is made up of 17 amino acids. The CDR3 protein is CSVEGLAGLSSYNEQFF. The CDR3 DNA reads as TGCAGCGTTGAGGGACTAGCGGGACTGAGCTCCTACAATGAGCAGTTCTTC.

This chain links TRBV7-9 with TRBJ2-7; 11 nucleotides match TRBD2. CDR3 length: 16 amino acids. Germline CDR1 is SEHNR and CDR2 is FQNEAQ (reference sequence). Unmatched junction bases numbered 7, after V lost 2 bases and J lost 4 bases. CDR3 sequence reads: CASSLFGTSGTYEQYF. In DNA, the CDR3 is TGTGCCAGCAGCTTATTTGGGACTAGCGGAACATACGAGCAGTACTTC.

The chain recombines TRBV7-9 with TRBJ2-7, with 7 bases that match TRBD2. The CDR3 extends over 19 amino acids. Germline values: CDR1 SEHNR, CDR2 FQNEAQ (reference sequence). After removal of 4 bases from V and 3 bases from J, the junction contained 21 bases not matched to a gene. The CDR3 reads CASSSTGGTGGRLDYEQYF. In DNA, the CDR3 is TGTGCCAGCAGCTCAACGGGAGGCACGGGGGGACGTTTAGACTACGAGCAGTACTTC.

The rearrangement uses TRBV5-1 and TRBJ2-3; no clear D gene. The CDR3 has 13 residues. The germline V gene encodes CDR1 SGHRS and CDR2 YFSETQ. V lost 3 bases to trimming and J lost 3 bases, with 8 bases between them. This chain's CDR3 is CASSSDQTDTQYF. CDR3 nucleotides: TGCGCCAGCAGCTCGGACCAAACAGATACGCAGTATTTT.

The chain uses TRBV15 and TRBJ1-5; 10 bases are a match to TRBD1. This CDR3 has 14 amino acids. J was trimmed by 6 bases and V by 3 bases; bases with no gene match: 2. Per germline, CDR1 LNHNV and CDR2 YYDKDF (reference sequence). The DNA for the CDR3 is TGTGCCACCAGCAGCGGACAGGGGGGTCAGCCCCAGCATTTT. Its protein is CATSSGQGGQPQHF.

The chain couples TRBV2 to TRBJ2-1; the match to TRBD1 covers 7 bases. Germline lookup yields CDR1 SNHLY and CDR2 FYNNEI. The CDR3 sequence is 14 residues long. The J segment lost 0 bases and the V segment lost 4 bases, leaving 0 bases of the junction unmatched. The CDR3 here is CASSGDSSYNEQFF. The CDR3, as DNA: TGTGCCAGCAGTGGGGACAGCTCCTACAATGAGCAGTTCTTC.

V gene TRBV6-5 combines with J gene TRBJ2-3; a weak D match, TRBD2 (5 bases). Deletions cut 0 bases from V and 6 bases from J, with 10 bases between. The CDR3 contains 14 residues. Germline V gene data show CDR1 as MNHEY and CDR2 as SVGAGI. CDR3 loop: CASSYSLVGDTQYF. CDR3 DNA: TGTGCCAGCAGTTACTCACTAGTAGGTGATACGCAGTATTTT.

This chain joins TRBV7-9 and TRBJ2-4; possibly TRBD1 or TRBD2 for D (5 bases each). Trimming shortened V by 5 bases and J by 2 bases, and 19 bases separated the two germline ends. CDR3 length: 17 amino acids. CDR1 and CDR2 from the germline V gene are SEHNR and FQNEAQ (reference sequence). CDR3 in DNA: TGTGCCAGCAGCGAATCGAGGAAGGGGACGACCAAAAACATTCAGTACTTC. It is translated as CASSESRKGTTKNIQYF.

This chain connects TRBV5-8 to TRBJ2-2, with 8 bases lining up with TRBD2. Germline V gene lookup returns CDR1 SGHTS and CDR2 YDEGEE. The length of the CDR3 is 16 residues. The trim removed 0 bases at V and 3 bases at J, leaving 4 bases unmatched. CDR3 bases: TGTGCCAGCAGCTTGGACGGGAGGGACGACACCGGGGAGCTGTTTTTT. Protein sequence: CASSLDGRDDTGELFF.

V and J are TRBV29-1 and TRBJ2-3; no clear D gene. Trimming removed 3 bases from V and 3 bases from J, with 10 bases in between. The V gene's germline CDR1 is SQVTM and CDR2 ANQGSEA. The CDR3 is 13 amino acids. The CDR3 region has the DNA TGCAGCGTTGATCCTGTCGGAACAGATACGCAGTATTTT. Amino acids: CSVDPVGTDTQYF.

CDR3 in amino acids: CASPPGTRFDEQFF. CDR3 bases: TGTGCCTCACCCCCCGGGACTAGGTTTGATGAGCAGTTCTTC. This chain joins TRBV7-2 and TRBJ2-1; the match to TRBD2 covers 8 bases. This CDR3 spans 14 amino acids. J was trimmed by 8 bases and V by 11 bases; bases with no gene match: 14. The V gene's germline CDR1 is SGHTA and CDR2 FQGNSA.

This chain connects TRBV27 to TRBJ2-1, with 10 nucleotides matching TRBD1. The V and J ends lost 3 bases and 9 bases, in that order; junction bases with no gene match: 5. CDR1 MNHEY and CDR2 SMNVEV come from the germline V gene (reference sequence). The CDR3 has 14 residues. This chain's CDR3 is CASSFGTGEIEQFF. CDR3 coding DNA: TGTGCCAGCAGTTTCGGGACAGGGGAGATTGAGCAGTTCTTC.

The chain is built from TRBV11-3 and TRBJ2-7, with TRBD2 identical over 10 bases. This CDR3 spans 15 amino acids. V lost 5 bases and J lost 2; bases outside the gene matches: 6. Germline V gene lookup returns CDR1 SGHNT and CDR2 YENEEA. The CDR3 sequence: CASSPALAGAYEQYF. The CDR3 DNA follows: TGTGCCAGCAGCCCCGCCCTAGCGGGGGCCTACGAGCAGTACTTC.

CDR3 residues: CASSLGGGSAYEQYF. DNA for the CDR3: TGTGCCAGCAGCCTTGGTGGCGGGAGCGCCTACGAGCAGTACTTC. The V and J genes are TRBV7-3 and TRBJ2-7; 7 bases match TRBD2. The CDR3 consists of 15 residues. Losses at the gene ends were 5 bases for V and 2 bases for J; bases not matched to a gene: 9. The V gene's germline CDR1 is SGHTA and CDR2 FQGTGA.

This sequence joins TRBV5-4 and TRBJ1-5; D is perhaps TRBD1 (5 bases). The length of the CDR3 is 14 residues. CDR1 is SGHNT and CDR2 is YYREEE in the germline V gene (reference sequence). V lost 6 bases to trimming and J lost 0 bases, with 10 bases between them. The CDR3, as DNA: TGTGCCAGCATTAGGGGAACTAGCAATCAGCCCCAGCATTTT. This encodes CASIRGTSNQPQHF.

The chain employs TRBV5-1 and TRBJ2-7, with TRBD2 matching 9 bases. Germline CDR1 is SGHRS and CDR2 is YFSETQ. This CDR3 region has 15 residues. V was pared by 0 bases and J by 3 bases, with 4 bases of the junction left unmatched. CDR3 sequence: CASSLAATSGYEQYF. The DNA of the CDR3 is TGCGCCAGCAGCTTGGCCGCGACTAGCGGCTACGAGCAGTACTTC. Based on the CDR3 plus reference TRBV5-1 and TRBJ2-7, the full variable domain is KAGVTQTPRYLIKTRGQQVTLSCSPISGHRSVSWYQQTPGQGLQFLFEYFSETQRNKGNFPGRFSGRQFSNSRSEMNVSTLELGDSALYLCASSLAATSGYEQYFGPGTRLTVT.

The chain carries TRBV7-6 and TRBJ2-1, with 10 nucleotides matching TRBD2. The CDR3 runs to 17 residues. Germline V gives CDR1 SGHVS, CDR2 FNYEAQ. J gave up 5 bases and V 4 bases, and 11 bases lay outside the gene matches. CDR3 nucleotide sequence: TGTGCCAGCAGCTCGATCCTAGGACTAGCGGAAAACAATGAGCAGTTCTTC. Translating it yields CASSSILGLAENNEQFF.

The chain is built from TRBV7-9 and TRBJ1-2; D gene unclear. The germline CDR1 and CDR2 sequences are SEHNR and FQNEAQ (reference sequence). Trimming left V 2 bases short and J 13 bases short, with 17 bases between. This CDR3 is 13 amino acids long. CDR3 sequence reads: CASSLIGSPLATF. CDR3 DNA sequence: TGTGCCAGCAGCTTAATAGGCAGCCCCCTCGCCACCTTC.